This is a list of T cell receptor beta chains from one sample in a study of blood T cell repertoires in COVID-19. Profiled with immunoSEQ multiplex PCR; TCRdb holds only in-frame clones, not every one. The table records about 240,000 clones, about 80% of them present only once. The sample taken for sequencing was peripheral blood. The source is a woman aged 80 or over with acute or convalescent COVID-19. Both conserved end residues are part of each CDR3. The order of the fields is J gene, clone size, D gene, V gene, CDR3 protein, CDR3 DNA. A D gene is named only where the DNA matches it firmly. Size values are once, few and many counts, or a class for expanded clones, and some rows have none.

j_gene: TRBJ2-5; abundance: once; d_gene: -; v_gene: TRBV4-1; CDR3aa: CASSQDRGGEGETQYF; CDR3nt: TGCGCCAGCAGCCAAGATCGGGGAGGAGAGGGCGAGACCCAGTACTTC
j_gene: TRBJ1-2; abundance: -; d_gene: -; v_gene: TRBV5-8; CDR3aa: CASSLYDRRNYGYTF; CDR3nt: TGTGCCAGCAGCTTGTACGACCGGAGAAACTATGGCTACACCTTC
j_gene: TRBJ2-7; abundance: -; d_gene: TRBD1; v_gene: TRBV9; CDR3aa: CASSPTGRTGSEQYF; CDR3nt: TGTGCCAGCAGCCCCACCGGTAGGACAGGCTCCGAGCAGTACTTC
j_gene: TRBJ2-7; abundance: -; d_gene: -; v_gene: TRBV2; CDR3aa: CASSGEQISYEQYF; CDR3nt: TGTGCCAGCAGTGGTGAACAGATCTCCTACGAGCAGTACTTC
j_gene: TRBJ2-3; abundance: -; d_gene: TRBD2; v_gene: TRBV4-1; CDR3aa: CASSQASSGGAWSTDTQYF; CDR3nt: TGCGCCAGCAGCCAAGCATCTAGCGGGGGGGCGTGGAGCACAGATACGCAGTATTTT
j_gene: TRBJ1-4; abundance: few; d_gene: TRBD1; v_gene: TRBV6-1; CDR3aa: CASSEPGQGGEKLFF; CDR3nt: TGTGCCAGCAGTGAACCCGGACAGGGAGGCGAAAAACTGTTTTTT
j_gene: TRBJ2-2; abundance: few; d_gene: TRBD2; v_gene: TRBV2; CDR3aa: CASSERLAGVLNTGELFF; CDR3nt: TGTGCCAGCAGTGAAAGACTAGCGGGGGTATTGAACACCGGGGAGCTGTTTTTT
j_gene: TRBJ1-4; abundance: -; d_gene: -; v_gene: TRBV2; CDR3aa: CASSVDTLSTEKLFF; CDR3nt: TGTGCCAGCAGTGTAGACACCCTGAGTACTGAAAAACTGTTTTTT
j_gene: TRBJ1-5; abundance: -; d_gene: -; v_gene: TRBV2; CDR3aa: CASSDLRGNPQPQHF; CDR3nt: TGTGCCAGCAGTGACCTTCGGGGAAATCCTCAGCCCCAGCATTTT
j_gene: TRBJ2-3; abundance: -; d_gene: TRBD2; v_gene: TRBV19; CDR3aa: CASSALTAGGADTQYF; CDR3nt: TGTGCCAGTAGTGCCCTGACAGCGGGGGGGGCAGATACGCAGTATTTT
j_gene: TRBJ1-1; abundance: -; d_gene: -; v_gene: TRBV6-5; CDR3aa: CASSPAGGIEAFF; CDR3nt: TGTGCCAGCAGTCCGGCGGGGGGCATCGAAGCTTTCTTT
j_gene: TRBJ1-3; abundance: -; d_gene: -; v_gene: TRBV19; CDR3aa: CASSIGGFSGNTIYF; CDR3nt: TGTGCCAGTAGTATCGGGGGGTTCTCTGGAAACACCATATATTTT
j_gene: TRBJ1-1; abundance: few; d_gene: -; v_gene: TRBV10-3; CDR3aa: CAISVAGNTEAFF; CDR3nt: TGTGCCATCAGTGTGGCAGGGAACACTGAAGCTTTCTTT
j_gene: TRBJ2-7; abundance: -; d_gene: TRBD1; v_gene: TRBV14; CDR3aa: CASSPLRTGSDEQYF; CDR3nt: TGTGCCAGCAGCCCCCTCCGGACAGGGAGCGACGAGCAGTACTTC
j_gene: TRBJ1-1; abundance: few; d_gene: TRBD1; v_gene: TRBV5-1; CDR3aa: CASRSGQGQEAFF; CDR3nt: TGCGCCAGCAGATCGGGACAGGGGCAGGAAGCTTTCTTT
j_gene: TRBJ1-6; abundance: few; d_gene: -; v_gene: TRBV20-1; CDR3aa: CSASRPRNPPLHF; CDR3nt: TGCAGTGCCAGTAGGCCCAGGAATCCACCCCTCCACTTT